This T cell receptor (beta chain) was found in a study of early T cells in non-severe SARS-CoV-2 infection. As for the study in general: With bulk RNA from unsorted whole blood as input, sequencing yielded unpaired chains. Regarding the study as a whole: VDJdb-based matching was biased toward anti-spike CD8 responses and missed private and CD4 specificities.

A note on this clonotype: Antigen specificity is unknown.

The V end lost 1 base, the J end lost 4 bases, and 13 bases lay between the germline ends. Germline values: CDR1 LGHDT, CDR2 YNNKEL (reference sequence). The CDR3 is made up of 15 amino acids. cDNA molecules, individually, were tagged with unique molecular identifiers. One entry per CDR3 protein, called by TCRdb with MiXCR from the 5' RACE reads. Of roughly 64,000 distinct CDR3 sequences in the sample, approximately 11% are singletons; the top ten hold roughly 3%. This TCR derives from an adult who was a healthcare worker with PCR-confirmed SARS-CoV-2 infection or an uninfected control (not recorded which). The chain links TRBV3-1 to TRBJ1-2; maybe TRBD1 (5 bases). The sample was whole blood, taken at baseline. The CDR3 here is CASSQGPQGGYGYTF. The CDR3 region has the DNA TGTGCCAGCAGCCAAGGGCCCCAGGGTGGCTATGGCTACACCTTC.